There are a few counts of the clone carrying this TCR beta chain. Its antigen is as yet unknown. Via MiXCR, TCRdb re-called the reads, giving one row per CDR3 protein. The repertoire includes roughly 500,000 distinct CDR3 sequences, approximately 42% of them detected once, and roughly two fifths sits in the top ten. The V and J ends lost 5 bases and 1 base, in that order; junction bases with no gene match: 11. The CDR3 sequence is 18 residues long. In germline, CDR1 is SEHNR, CDR2 FQNEAQ (reference sequence). This specimen comes from a study of T cell repertoires in cytomegalovirus infection. Study-wide background: Through public TCR beta signatures, both CMV infection and matching HLA type were indicated. Study-wide findings and caveats: Clonotypes of TCR beta that were HLA-C-restricted and CMV-specific dominated the ex vivo response.

The TCR sequence derives from a human donor in good health (CMV status not recorded). Some clones in this sample may be carry-over from other donors' samples. The sample in question was cultured PBMCs, obtained from culture after CMV antigen stimulation. The chain links TRBV7-9 to TRBJ2-2; 9 nucleotides agree with TRBD2. The CDR3 protein is CASSRALAGVMNTGELFF. Here the CDR3 DNA reads TGTGCCAGCAGCCGGGCATTAGCGGGAGTCATGAACACCGGGGAGCTGTTTTTT.